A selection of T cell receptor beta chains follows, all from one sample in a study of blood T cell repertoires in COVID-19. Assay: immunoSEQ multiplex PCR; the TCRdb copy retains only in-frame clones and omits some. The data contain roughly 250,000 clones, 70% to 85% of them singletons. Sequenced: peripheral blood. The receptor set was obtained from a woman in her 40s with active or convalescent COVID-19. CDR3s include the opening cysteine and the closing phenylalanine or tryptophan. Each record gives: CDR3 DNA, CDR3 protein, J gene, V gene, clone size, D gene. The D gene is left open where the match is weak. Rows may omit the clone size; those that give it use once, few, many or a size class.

CDR3 DNA: TGTGCCAGCAGCCAAGAGGGACTCGTAACCTACGAGCAGTACTTC; CDR3 protein: CASSQEGLVTYEQYF; J gene: TRBJ2-7; V gene: TRBV3-1/TRBV3-2; clone size: .; D gene: .
CDR3 DNA: TGCGCCAGCAGCCTTGGGGACTTTGAGTACACCTTC; CDR3 protein: CASSLGDFEYTF; J gene: TRBJ1-2; V gene: TRBV5-1; clone size: .; D gene: .
CDR3 DNA: TGCGCCAGCAGCCCTTCAGGCGAGACCCAGTACTTC; CDR3 protein: CASSPSGETQYF; J gene: TRBJ2-5; V gene: TRBV5-1; clone size: .; D gene: .
CDR3 DNA: TGTGCCATCAGACAGGGTCGGGAGGGCAATGAGCAGTTCTTC; CDR3 protein: CAIRQGREGNEQFF; J gene: TRBJ2-1; V gene: TRBV10-3; clone size: once; D gene: TRBD2
CDR3 DNA: TGTGCCAGTAGTGGACGGGGGGCGAACACCGGGGAGCTGTTTTTT; CDR3 protein: CASSGRGANTGELFF; J gene: TRBJ2-2; V gene: TRBV19; clone size: .; D gene: TRBD2
CDR3 DNA: TGTGCCAGCAGCCTACTAGCGGGGGAAAACACCGGGGAGCTGTTTTTT; CDR3 protein: CASSLLAGENTGELFF; J gene: TRBJ2-2; V gene: TRBV11-1; clone size: .; D gene: TRBD2
CDR3 DNA: TGTGCCAGCAGCCAGGCCGTGGGGGCAGCCTACAATGAGCAGTTCTTC; CDR3 protein: CASSQAVGAAYNEQFF; J gene: TRBJ2-1; V gene: TRBV3-1/TRBV3-2; clone size: .; D gene: .
CDR3 DNA: TGTGCCATCAGTGAGTCTTTCGACACTGAAGCTTTCTTT; CDR3 protein: CAISESFDTEAFF; J gene: TRBJ1-1; V gene: TRBV10-3; clone size: .; D gene: .
CDR3 DNA: TGTGCCAGCAGTAGAGGACTGGTGAACACTGAAGCTTTCTTT; CDR3 protein: CASSRGLVNTEAFF; J gene: TRBJ1-1; V gene: TRBV27; clone size: .; D gene: .
CDR3 DNA: TGTGCCAGCAGCTTAGAAAGTAGTACCAACTACGAGCAGTACTTC; CDR3 protein: CASSLESSTNYEQYF; J gene: TRBJ2-7; V gene: TRBV11-2; clone size: .; D gene: .
CDR3 DNA: TGTGCCAGCCGAAGACAGGGAATGAACACTGAAGCTTTCTTT; CDR3 protein: CASRRQGMNTEAFF; J gene: TRBJ1-1; V gene: TRBV19; clone size: .; D gene: TRBD1
CDR3 DNA: TGCGCCAGCAAGGGGACAGGCAATCAGCCCCAGCATTTT; CDR3 protein: CASKGTGNQPQHF; J gene: TRBJ1-5; V gene: TRBV10-2; clone size: .; D gene: TRBD1
CDR3 DNA: TGTGCCAGCAGCTTAGCCGGGACAGGCAGAGAAAAACTGTTTTTT; CDR3 protein: CASSLAGTGREKLFF; J gene: TRBJ1-4; V gene: TRBV7-2; clone size: .; D gene: TRBD1